This record covers a single T cell receptor beta chain. The CDR3 loop spans 13 amino acids. Germline V gene lookup returns CDR1 MNHEY and CDR2 SVGAGI. The V end lost 5 bases, the J end lost 6 bases, and 10 bases lay between the germline ends. This sample was included in a study of blood T cell repertoires in COVID-19. Across the study: Samples taken during acute and convalescent COVID-19 were collected in the United States, Italy and Spain. PBMCs, B-cell-depleted T cells, or T cells provided the cDNA or gDNA that made up the material.

Patients from Seattle were sampled longitudinally, starting during active infection. Source study methods: Estimated nucleated cell counts came from reference gene primer amplification. The method was immunoSEQ multiplex PCR; TCRdb's version includes in-frame clones alone and lacks a portion of them. The V and J calls and clone size are taken from that table; D and trimming were inferred from the DNA. This table holds 450,000 or so clones, around 91% found once. Specimen: peripheral blood. The receptor was derived from a woman in her thirties or forties with COVID-19, enrolled during active disease. The V and J genes are TRBV6-5 and TRBJ2-2, with D possibly TRBD2 on 5 matching bases. The CDR3 nucleotides read TGTGCCAGCAGTCGCGCGGAGGCCGGGGAGCTGTTTTTT. Translated, it gives CASSRAEAGELFF.